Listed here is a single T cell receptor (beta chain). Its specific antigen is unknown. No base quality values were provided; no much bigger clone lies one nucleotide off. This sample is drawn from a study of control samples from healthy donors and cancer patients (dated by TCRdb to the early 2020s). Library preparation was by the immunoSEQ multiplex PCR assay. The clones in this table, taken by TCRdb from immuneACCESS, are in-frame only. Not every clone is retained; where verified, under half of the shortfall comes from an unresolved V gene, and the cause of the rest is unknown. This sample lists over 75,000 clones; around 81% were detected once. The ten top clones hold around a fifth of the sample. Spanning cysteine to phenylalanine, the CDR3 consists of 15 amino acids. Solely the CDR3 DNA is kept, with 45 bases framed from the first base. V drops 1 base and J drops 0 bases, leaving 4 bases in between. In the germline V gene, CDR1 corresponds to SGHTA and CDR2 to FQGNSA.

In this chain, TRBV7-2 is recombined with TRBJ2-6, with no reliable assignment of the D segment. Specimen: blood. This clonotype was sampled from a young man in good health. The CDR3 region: CASSLGGSGANVLTF. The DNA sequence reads TGTGCCAGCAGCTTAGGTGGCTCTGGGGCCAACGTCCTGACTTTC.